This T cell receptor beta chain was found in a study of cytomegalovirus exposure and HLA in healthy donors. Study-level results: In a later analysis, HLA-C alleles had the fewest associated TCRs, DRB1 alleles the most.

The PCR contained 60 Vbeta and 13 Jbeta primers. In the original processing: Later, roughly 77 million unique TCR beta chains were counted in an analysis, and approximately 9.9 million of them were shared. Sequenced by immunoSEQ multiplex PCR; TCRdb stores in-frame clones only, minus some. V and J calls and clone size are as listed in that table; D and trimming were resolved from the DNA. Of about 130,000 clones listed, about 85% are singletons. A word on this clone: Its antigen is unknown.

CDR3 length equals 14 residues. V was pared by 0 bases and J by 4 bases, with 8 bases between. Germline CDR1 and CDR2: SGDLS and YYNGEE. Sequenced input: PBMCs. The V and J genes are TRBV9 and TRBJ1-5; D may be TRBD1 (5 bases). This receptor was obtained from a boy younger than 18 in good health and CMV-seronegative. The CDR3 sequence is CASSVDGANQPQHF. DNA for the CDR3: TGTGCCAGCAGCGTAGATGGGGCTAATCAGCCCCAGCATTTT.